This T cell receptor beta chain is from a study of siplizumab effects on memory and regulatory T cells. As for this clone: The antigen remains undetermined. One end of the junction varies from germline; a read error may be responsible.

Per individual sample, about 100,000 TCR templates were assayed. Sequenced by immunoSEQ multiplex PCR; TCRdb stores in-frame clones only, minus some. The sample comprises roughly 97,000 clones, nearly 95% of which are singletons, and roughly 0.59% rests with the top ten. This CDR3 spans 13 amino acids. Germline V gene data show CDR1 as MNHEY and CDR2 as SMNVEV (reference sequence). General study findings and limits: Researchers did not confirm the suppressive function of proliferating Tregs from siplizumab cultures. Only a minority of proliferating CD4+ or CD8+ clones had an assignable naive or memory phenotype, with roughly 80-97% lacking one. A small minority of alloreactive clones were mapped to unstimulated subsets.

This TCR derives from a human donor in good health. Material: Tregs sorted from blood. The chain carries TRBV27 and TRBJ1-2, with D perhaps matching TRBD1 (6 bases). CDR3 region: CASSSNRVYDYTF. The CDR3 nucleotides are TGTGCCAGCAGTTCTAACAGGGTTTATGACTACACCTTC.